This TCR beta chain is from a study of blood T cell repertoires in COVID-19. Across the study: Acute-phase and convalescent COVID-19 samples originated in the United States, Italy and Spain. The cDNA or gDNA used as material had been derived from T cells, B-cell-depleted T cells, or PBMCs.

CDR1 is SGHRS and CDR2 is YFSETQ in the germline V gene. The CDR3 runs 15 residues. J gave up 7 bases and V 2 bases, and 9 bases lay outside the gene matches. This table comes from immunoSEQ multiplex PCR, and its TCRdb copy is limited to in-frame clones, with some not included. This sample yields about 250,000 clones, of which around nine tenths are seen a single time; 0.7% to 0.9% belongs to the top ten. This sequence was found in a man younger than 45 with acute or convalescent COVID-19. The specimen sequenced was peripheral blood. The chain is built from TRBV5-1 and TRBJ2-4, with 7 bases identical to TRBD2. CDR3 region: CASSFGELGGNIQYF. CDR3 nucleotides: TGCGCCAGCAGCTTCGGGGAATTGGGAGGGAACATTCAGTACTTC.